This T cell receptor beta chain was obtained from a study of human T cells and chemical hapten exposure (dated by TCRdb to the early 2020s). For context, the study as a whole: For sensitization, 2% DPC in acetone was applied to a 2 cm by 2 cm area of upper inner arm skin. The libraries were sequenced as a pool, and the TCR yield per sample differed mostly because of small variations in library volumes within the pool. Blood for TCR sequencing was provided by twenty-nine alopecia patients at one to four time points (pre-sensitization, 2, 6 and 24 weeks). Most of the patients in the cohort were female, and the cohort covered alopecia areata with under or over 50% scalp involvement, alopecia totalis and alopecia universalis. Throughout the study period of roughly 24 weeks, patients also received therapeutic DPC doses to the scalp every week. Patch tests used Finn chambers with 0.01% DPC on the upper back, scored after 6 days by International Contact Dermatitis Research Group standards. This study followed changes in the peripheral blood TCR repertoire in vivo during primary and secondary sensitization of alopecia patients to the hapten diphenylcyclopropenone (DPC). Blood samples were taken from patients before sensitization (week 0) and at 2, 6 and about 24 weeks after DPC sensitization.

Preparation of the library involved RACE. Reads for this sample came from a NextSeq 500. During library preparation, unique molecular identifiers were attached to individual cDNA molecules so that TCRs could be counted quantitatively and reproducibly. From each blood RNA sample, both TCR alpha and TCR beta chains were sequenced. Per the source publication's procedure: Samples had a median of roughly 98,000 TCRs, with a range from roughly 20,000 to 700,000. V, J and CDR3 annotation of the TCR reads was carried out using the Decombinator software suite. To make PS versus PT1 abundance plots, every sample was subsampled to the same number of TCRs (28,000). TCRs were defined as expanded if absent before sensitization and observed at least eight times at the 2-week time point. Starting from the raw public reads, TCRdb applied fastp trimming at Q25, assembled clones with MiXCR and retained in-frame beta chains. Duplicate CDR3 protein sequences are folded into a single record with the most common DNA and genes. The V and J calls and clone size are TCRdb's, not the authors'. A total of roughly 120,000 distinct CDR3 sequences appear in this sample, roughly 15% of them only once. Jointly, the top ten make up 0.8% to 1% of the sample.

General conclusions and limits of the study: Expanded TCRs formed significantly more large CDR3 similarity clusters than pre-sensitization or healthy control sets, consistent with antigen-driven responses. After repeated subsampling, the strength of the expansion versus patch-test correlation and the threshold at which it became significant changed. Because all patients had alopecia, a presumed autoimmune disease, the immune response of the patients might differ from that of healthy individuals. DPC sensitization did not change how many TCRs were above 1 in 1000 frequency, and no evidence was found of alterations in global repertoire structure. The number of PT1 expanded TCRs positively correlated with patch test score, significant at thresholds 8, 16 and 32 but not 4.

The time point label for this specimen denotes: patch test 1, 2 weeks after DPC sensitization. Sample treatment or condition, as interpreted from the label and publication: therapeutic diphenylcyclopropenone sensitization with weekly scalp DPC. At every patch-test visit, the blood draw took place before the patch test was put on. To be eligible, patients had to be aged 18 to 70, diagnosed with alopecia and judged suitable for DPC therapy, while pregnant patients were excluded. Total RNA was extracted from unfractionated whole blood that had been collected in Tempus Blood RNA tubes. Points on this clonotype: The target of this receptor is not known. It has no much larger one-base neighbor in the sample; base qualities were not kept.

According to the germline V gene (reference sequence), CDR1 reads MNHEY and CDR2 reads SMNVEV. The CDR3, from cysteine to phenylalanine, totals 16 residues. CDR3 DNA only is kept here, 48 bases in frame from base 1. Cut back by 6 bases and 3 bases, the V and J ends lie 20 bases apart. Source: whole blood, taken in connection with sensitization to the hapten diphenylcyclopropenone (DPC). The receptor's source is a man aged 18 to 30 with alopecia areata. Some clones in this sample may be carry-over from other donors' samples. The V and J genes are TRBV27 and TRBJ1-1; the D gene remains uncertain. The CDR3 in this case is CASSRGRVRVDTEAFF. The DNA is TGTGCCAGCAGCCGGGGAAGGGTGCGGGTGGACACTGAAGCTTTCTTT.